These 14 T cell receptor beta chains were sequenced from one sample in a study of T cells after yellow fever vaccination (dated 2019 in TCRdb). To prepare the library, 5' RACE was applied. Sequencing was performed on an Illumina HiSeq 2500. Using fastp at Q25 and MiXCR, TCRdb reprocessed the public reads and kept productive beta chains. When rows share a CDR3 protein, they turn into one entry using the most common DNA and genes. This sample lists 450,000 to 600,000 distinct CDR3 sequences; roughly 14% were detected once. Of the sample, 11% to 15% is held by the ten largest clones. Per the publication, the treatment or condition label means: live attenuated yellow fever vaccine strain. Specimen: PBMCs, collected on the day of the yellow fever booster vaccination. These receptors originate from a man younger than 45 who received the YFV17D yellow fever vaccine.

The CDR3 loop is CSAAESGPQSYNEQFF. The CDR3 DNA sequence: TGCAGTGCTGCCGAGAGCGGGCCGCAGTCCTACAATGAGCAGTTCTTC. The chain combines TRBV20-1 with TRBJ2-1, with a tentative D call TRBD2 (6 bases). The CDR3 is made up of 16 amino acids. Germline CDR1 is DFQATT and CDR2 is SNEGSKA (reference sequence). V shed 5 bases and J shed 1 base, with 18 bases lying between them.

This sequence joins TRBV20-1 and TRBJ1-2; tentative D call: TRBD1 (5 bases). Germline V gene data show CDR1 as DFQATT and CDR2 as SNEGSKA (reference sequence). The CDR3 extends over 14 amino acids. With 0 bases removed from V and 0 bases from J, the gap between germline ends came to 8 bases. CDR3 region: CSARDRGANYGYTF. In DNA, the CDR3 is TGCAGTGCTAGAGATCGGGGCGCTAACTATGGCTACACCTTC.

V is TRBV20-1 and J is TRBJ2-5, with 7 positions matching TRBD1. The CDR3 length is 12 residues. Germline lookup yields CDR1 DFQATT and CDR2 SNEGSKA (reference sequence). The chain's CDR3 is CRPEQGERTQYF. The CDR3 nucleotides are TGCAGACCGGAGCAGGGGGAAAGGACCCAGTACTTC.

The V call is TRBV24-1, the J call TRBJ2-7, with a weak D call TRBD1 (6 bases). V lost 4 bases, J lost 1 base, and 10 bases lay in between. Germline V gives CDR1 KGHDR, CDR2 SFDVKD. This CDR3 has 14 amino acids. CDR3 sequence reads: CATSDPDRSYEQYF. The CDR3 region has the DNA TGTGCCACCAGTGACCCTGACAGGTCCTACGAGCAGTACTTC.

This clonotype was observed a handful of times. The chain combines TRBV24-1 with TRBJ2-2, with D possibly being TRBD1 (6 bases). Germline CDR1 reads KGHDR; CDR2 reads SFDVKD. This CDR3 comprises 16 residues. Trimming removed 5 bases at V and 4 bases at J, with 16 bases between. The CDR3 protein is CATSGVNRAGTGELFF. In nucleotides, the CDR3 is TGTGCCACCAGTGGAGTAAACAGGGCCGGCACCGGGGAGCTGTTTTTT.

In this sample, this clonotype turned up a few times. The gene calls are TRBV4-2 and TRBJ2-3; 10 nucleotides line up with TRBD2. The germline CDR1 and CDR2 sequences are LGHNA and YNFKEQ. The CDR3 runs 15 residues. The V and J ends lost 4 bases and 3 bases, in that order; junction bases with no gene match: 4. The DNA of the CDR3 is TGTGCCAGCAGCCCAGCGGGAGGGAGAACAGATACGCAGTATTTT. Its translation is CASSPAGGRTDTQYF.

The chain carries TRBV11-2 and TRBJ1-2; 8 bases are shared with TRBD1. The germline V gene encodes CDR1 SGHAT and CDR2 FQNNGV. V was clipped by 3 bases and J by 4 bases; unmatched bases: 4. The CDR3 is 14 amino acids. The CDR3 reads CASSLSGGVYGYTF. In DNA, the CDR3 is TGTGCCAGCAGCTTGTCAGGGGGCGTCTATGGCTACACCTTC.

V and J are TRBV12-3 or TRBV12-4 and TRBJ2-7, with TRBD2 matching over 7 bases. V trimming: 6 bases; J trimming: 4 bases; junction bases outside the gene matches: 3. This CDR3 has 12 residues. The CDR3 DNA reads TGTGCCAGCAGCCGGGGACTATACGAGCAGTACTTC. This encodes CASSRGLYEQYF.

The chain recombines TRBV20-1 with TRBJ1-3, with 7 bases identical to TRBD1. V shed 0 bases and J 4 bases; nucleotides not matched to a gene: 6. The CDR3 contains 15 residues. CDR1 is DFQATT and CDR2 is SNEGSKA in the germline V gene (reference sequence). This CDR3 is CSARDGRGLGNTIYF. CDR3 sequence (DNA): TGCAGTGCTAGAGACGGGAGGGGGCTCGGAAACACCATATATTTT.

The rearrangement joins TRBV12-3 or TRBV12-4 to TRBJ2-4, with 7 positions matching TRBD2. This CDR3 comprises 14 residues. V lost 8 bases and J lost 0; bases outside the gene matches: 4. DNA of the CDR3: TGTGCCAGCTCTTCGGGGGGAGCCAAAAACATTCAGTACTTC. It encodes CASSSGGAKNIQYF.

In this sample, this clonotype turned up once. The chain joins TRBV19 to TRBJ2-7; D unclear. Germline CDR1 and CDR2: LNHDA and SQIVND (reference sequence). Trimming shortened V by 2 bases and J by 3 bases, and 11 bases separated the two germline ends. The CDR3 has 14 amino acids. CDR3 amino acids: CASSIRALSYEQYF. The CDR3 DNA follows: TGTGCCAGTAGTATAAGGGCCTTGAGCTACGAGCAGTACTTC.

The rearrangement joins TRBV2 to TRBJ2-2, with D hard to call. This CDR3 has 14 residues. Trimming left V 1 base short and J 4 bases short, with 7 bases between. Looked up from germline, CDR1 is SNHLY and CDR2 is FYNNEI. CDR3 in DNA: TGTGCCAGCAGTGAAGTGGCAGGCACCGGGGAGCTGTTTTTT. Amino acids: CASSEVAGTGELFF.

This clonotype was found a few times. The CDR3 coding sequence is TGTGCCAGCAGTCTGCACGGCTCCTACGAGCAGTACTTC. Protein sequence: CASSLHGSYEQYF. The chain uses TRBV12-3 or TRBV12-4 and TRBJ2-7; D ambiguous. With 5 bases removed from V and 0 bases from J, the gap between germline ends came to 8 bases. This CDR3 has 13 residues.

The chain carries TRBV20-1 and TRBJ1-2; D gene ambiguous. Germline CDR1 reads DFQATT; CDR2 reads SNEGSKA (reference sequence). The CDR3 is 13 amino acids. V lost 6 bases to trimming and J lost 0 bases, with 11 bases between them. The CDR3, as DNA: TGCAGTGCCTCACGGCTTACTAACTATGGCTACACCTTC. Encoded protein: CSASRLTNYGYTF.